This entry describes one T cell receptor beta chain. The antigen is not known. The CDR3 loop spans 15 amino acids. The source of the sample is a study of T-cell reconstitution after alpha-beta-depleted transplantation in children. Library preparation (for TCRbeta) was performed with unique molecular identifiers. TCRdb re-analysed the PCR reads in MiXCR, keeping a single row per CDR3 protein. The table records about 76,000 distinct CDR3 sequences, about 14% of them present only once. Findings of the study overall: Diversity of TCRbeta at day 60 was high in some patients, arising from surviving recipient T cells and thymic progenitors. Diversity and T-cell counts at one year after transplant derived mostly from new T cells. After transplant, at about two months, alpha-beta T cells were reportedly derived from several hundred expanded graft clones.

The specimen comprised PBMCs, mostly from graft donor cells, sampled 180 days after TCRalphabeta/CD19-depleted stem cell transplant. This TCR derives from a male patient aged 2 to 10 who had a stem cell transplant for acute lymphoblastic leukemia, so the T cells may come from the graft donor. V gene TRBV21-1 combines with J gene TRBJ1-2; the D segment call TRBD1 is taken from the table without a DNA check. TRBV21-1 is marked as a pseudogene. CDR3 coding DNA: TGTGCCAGCAGCAAAGTCGACAGGGGAAACTATGGCTACACCTTC. Translated, it gives CASSKVDRGNYGYTF.